This T cell receptor beta chain was recovered during a study of T cells in localized non-small cell lung cancer. Profiled with immunoSEQ multiplex PCR; TCRdb holds only in-frame clones, not every one. Among roughly 14,000 clones listed, 65% to 85% were seen once. Study-level results: Increased T cell density in blood showed an association with longer overall survival.

This CDR3 has 16 amino acids. Trimming pared 3 bases from V and 2 bases from J, leaving 16 bases between. Per germline, CDR1 SNHLY and CDR2 FYNNEI. To note about this clone: Its matching antigen is unknown.

The material sequenced was peripheral blood, taken before any cancer treatment. V usage is TRBV2 and J usage is TRBJ2-5, with D perhaps TRBD1 (6 bases). The receptor comes from a female donor older than 55 with stage I squamous cell lung carcinoma. CDR3 in amino acids: CASSDWGTSPQETQYF. CDR3 sequence (DNA): TGTGCCAGCAGTGATTGGGGGACATCGCCTCAAGAGACCCAGTACTTC.